This T cell receptor (beta chain) stems from a study of cytomegalovirus exposure and HLA in healthy donors. V lost 8 bases, J lost 4 bases, and 18 bases lay in between. The CDR3 loop spans 15 amino acids. The germline V gene has CDR1 SGHRS and CDR2 YFSETQ. In the PCR, 60 Vbeta and 13 Jbeta primers were used. Generated by immunoSEQ multiplex PCR, the TCRdb table keeps only in-frame clones and is missing some. The data show hundreds of thousands of clones, with more than 60% seen just once and around 15% held by the top ten. About this clone: Antigen unknown.

Study conclusions and caveats: Clonal expansion, a later analysis showed, was greater in HLA-associated TCR beta chains than in equally common others. A few of the chains that were CMV-associated were confirmed in vitro to be specific for CMV antigens.

The specimen was PBMCs. The clonotype comes from a man aged 40-55 years in good health and CMV-seronegative. The chain carries TRBV5-1 and TRBJ2-2, with D maybe TRBD2 (6 bases). The CDR3 spells CASERGDFGTGELFF. The CDR3 DNA follows: TGCGCCAGTGAACGCGGGGACTTCGGCACCGGGGAGCTGTTTTTT.